The clone carrying this TCR beta chain was seen repeatedly, ten times or more. What it binds is unknown. Using its own MiXCR run on the 5' RACE reads, TCRdb lists one record per CDR3 protein. The data hold 150,000 to 200,000 distinct CDR3 sequences, with roughly 18% observed a single time. The entry originates in a study of CD8 T cells in ankylosing spondylitis. The study's findings and limits: Clones tied to disease were said to be significantly enriched in matched ankylosing spondylitis synovial fluid.

Sequencing was performed on blood, either unsorted or a sorted T cell fraction (not recorded which). The receptor was isolated from a male donor under 35 with ankylosing spondylitis or in good health (not recorded which).

The CDR3: CATSRRTDNRYEQYF. As DNA, the CDR3 is TGTGCCACCAGCAGAAGGACAGACAACCGCTACGAGCAGTACTTC. V is TRBV15 and J is TRBJ2-7, with D perhaps TRBD1 (6 bases). In germline, CDR1 is LNHNV, CDR2 YYDKDF (reference sequence). Trimming left V 2 bases short and J 3 bases short, with 14 bases between. This CDR3 spans 15 amino acids.